This TCR beta chain comes out of a study of blood T cell repertoires in COVID-19. Trimming removed 0 bases from V and 2 bases from J, with 8 bases in between. The CDR3 spans 14 residues. CDR1 is LNHNV and CDR2 is YYDKDF in the germline V gene (reference sequence). As handled by the study authors: Reference gene primer amplification gave estimated nucleated cell counts. Assay used: immunoSEQ multiplex PCR; TCRdb lists only in-frame clones, some missing. The V and J calls and clone size come from that table; D and trimming were worked out from the DNA. The data hold about 300,000 clones, with approximately 90% observed a single time. The study drew participants aged about 18 to 89 years from 24 US areas. Recovered status applied to Cohort 3 donors who had two consecutive negative PCRs. It also applied to those with clearance or with symptom resolution.

The receptor comes from a woman aged 25 to 39 who had recovered from COVID-19. Sequenced sample: PBMCs or T cells enriched from blood (not recorded which). This chain joins TRBV15 and TRBJ2-7; possible D gene TRBD2, 5 bases. CDR3 sequence (DNA): TGTGCCACCAGCAGAGATGAGGGTCCCTACGAGCAGTACTTC. This encodes CATSRDEGPYEQYF.